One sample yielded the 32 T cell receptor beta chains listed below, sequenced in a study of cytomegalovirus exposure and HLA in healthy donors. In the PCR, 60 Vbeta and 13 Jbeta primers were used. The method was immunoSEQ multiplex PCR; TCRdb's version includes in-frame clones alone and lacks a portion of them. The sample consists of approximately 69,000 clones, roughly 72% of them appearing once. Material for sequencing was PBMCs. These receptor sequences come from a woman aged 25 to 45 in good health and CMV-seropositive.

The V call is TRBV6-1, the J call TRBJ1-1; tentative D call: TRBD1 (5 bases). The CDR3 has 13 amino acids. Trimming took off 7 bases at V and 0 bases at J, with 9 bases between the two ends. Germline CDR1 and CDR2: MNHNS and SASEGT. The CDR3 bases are TGTGCCAGCAACAGACAGTTGAACACTGAAGCTTTCTTT. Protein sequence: CASNRQLNTEAFF.

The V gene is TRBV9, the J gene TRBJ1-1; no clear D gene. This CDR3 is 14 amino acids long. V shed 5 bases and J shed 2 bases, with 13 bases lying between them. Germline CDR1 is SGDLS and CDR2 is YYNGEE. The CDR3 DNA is TGTGCCAGCAGGGCCCTTGAATTTAACACTGAAGCTTTCTTT. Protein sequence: CASRALEFNTEAFF.

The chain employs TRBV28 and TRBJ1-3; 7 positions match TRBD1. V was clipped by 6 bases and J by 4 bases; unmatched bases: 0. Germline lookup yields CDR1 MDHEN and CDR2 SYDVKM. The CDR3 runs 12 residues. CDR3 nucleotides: TGTGCCAGCAGGACAGGGGGAAACACCATATATTTT. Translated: CASRTGGNTIYF.

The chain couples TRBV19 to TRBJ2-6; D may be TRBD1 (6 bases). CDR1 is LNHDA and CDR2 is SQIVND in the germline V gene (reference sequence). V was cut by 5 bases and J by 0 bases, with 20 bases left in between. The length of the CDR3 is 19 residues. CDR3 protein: CASSSGTINLYSGANVLTF. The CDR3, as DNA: TGTGCCAGTAGTTCGGGGACAATAAACCTTTACTCTGGGGCCAACGTCCTGACTTTC.

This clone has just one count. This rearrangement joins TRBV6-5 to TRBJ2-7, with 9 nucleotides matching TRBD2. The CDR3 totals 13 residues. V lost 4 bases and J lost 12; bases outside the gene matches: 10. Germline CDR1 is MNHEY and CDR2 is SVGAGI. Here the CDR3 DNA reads TGTGCCAGCAGTTCCCCAACTAGCGGGCTAGGGTACTTC. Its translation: CASSSPTSGLGYF.

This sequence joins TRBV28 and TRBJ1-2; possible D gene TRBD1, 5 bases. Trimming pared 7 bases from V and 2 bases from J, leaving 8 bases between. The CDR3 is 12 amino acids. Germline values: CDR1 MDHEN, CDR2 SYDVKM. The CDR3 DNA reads TGTGCCAGCACTTCAGGGAACTATGGCTACACCTTC. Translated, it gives CASTSGNYGYTF.

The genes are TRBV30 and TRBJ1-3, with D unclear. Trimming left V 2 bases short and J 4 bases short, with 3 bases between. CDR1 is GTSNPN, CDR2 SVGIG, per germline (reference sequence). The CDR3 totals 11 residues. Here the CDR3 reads CAWSPGNTIYF. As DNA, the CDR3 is TGTGCCTGGAGTCCAGGAAACACCATATATTTT. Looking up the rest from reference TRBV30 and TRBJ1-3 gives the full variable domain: SQTIHQWPATLVQPVGSPLSLECTVEGTSNPNLYWYRQAAGRGLQLLFYSVGIGQISSEVPQNLSASRPQDRQFILSSKKLLLSDSGFYLCAWSPGNTIYFGEGSWLTVV.

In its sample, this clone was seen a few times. The CDR3 sequence is CAWSPGKTQYF. The CDR3, as DNA: TGTGCCTGGAGCCCGGGGAAGACCCAGTACTTC. V is TRBV30 and J is TRBJ2-5, with a possible D match to TRBD2 (5 bases). The CDR3 is made up of 11 amino acids. Germline V gives CDR1 GTSNPN, CDR2 SVGIG (reference sequence). Trimming shortened V by 3 bases and J by 6 bases, and 8 bases separated the two germline ends. The whole variable domain, filled in from reference TRBV30 and TRBJ2-5, reads SQTIHQWPATLVQPVGSPLSLECTVEGTSNPNLYWYRQAAGRGLQLLFYSVGIGQISSEVPQNLSASRPQDRQFILSSKKLLLSDSGFYLCAWSPGKTQYFGPGTRLLVL.

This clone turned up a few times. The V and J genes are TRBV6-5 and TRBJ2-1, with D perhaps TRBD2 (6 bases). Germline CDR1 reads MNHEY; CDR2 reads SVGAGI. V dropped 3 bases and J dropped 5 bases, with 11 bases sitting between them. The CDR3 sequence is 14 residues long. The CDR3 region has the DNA TGTGCCAGCAGTTATGCGGGGCGAAACAATGAGCAGTTCTTC. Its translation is CASSYAGRNNEQFF.

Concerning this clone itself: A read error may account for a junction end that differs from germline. CDR3 sequence reads: CASSQGRTRVQF. The CDR3 region has the DNA TGTGCCAGCAGCCAAGGTCGAACTAGGGTTCAATTT. This rearrangement joins TRBV14 to TRBJ1-1; unclear D gene. Per germline, CDR1 SGHDN and CDR2 FVKESK. The CDR3 contains 12 residues.

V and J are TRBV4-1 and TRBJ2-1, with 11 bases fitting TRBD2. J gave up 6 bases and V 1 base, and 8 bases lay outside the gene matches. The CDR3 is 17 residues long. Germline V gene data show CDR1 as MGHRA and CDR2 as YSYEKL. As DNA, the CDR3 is TGCGCCAGCAGCCAAGGCTGGAGACTAGCGGGAATCAATGAGCAGTTCTTC. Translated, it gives CASSQGWRLAGINEQFF.

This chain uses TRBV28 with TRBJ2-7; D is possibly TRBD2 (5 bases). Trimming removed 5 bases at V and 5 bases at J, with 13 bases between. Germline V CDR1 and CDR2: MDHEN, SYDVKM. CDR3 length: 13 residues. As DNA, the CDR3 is TGTGCCAGCAGTCGGGGTCTTGGCGACGAGCAGTACTTC. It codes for CASSRGLGDEQYF.

The CDR3 here is CASSLRTSGKNEQFF. The DNA for the CDR3 is TGTGCCAGCAGCTTAAGGACTAGCGGAAAGAATGAGCAGTTCTTC. The chain links TRBV7-9 to TRBJ2-1; 10 positions match TRBD2. Germline CDR1 reads SEHNR; CDR2 reads FQNEAQ (reference sequence). The length of the CDR3 is 15 residues. V dropped 2 bases and J dropped 7; count of bases not matched to a gene: 5. Together with reference TRBV7-9 and TRBJ2-1, the CDR3 gives the full variable domain: DTGVSQNPRHKITKRGQNVTFRCDPISEHNRLYWYRQTLGQGPEFLTYFQNEAQLEKSRLLSDRFSAERPKGSFSTLEIQRTEQGDSAMYLCASSLRTSGKNEQFFGPGTRLTVL.

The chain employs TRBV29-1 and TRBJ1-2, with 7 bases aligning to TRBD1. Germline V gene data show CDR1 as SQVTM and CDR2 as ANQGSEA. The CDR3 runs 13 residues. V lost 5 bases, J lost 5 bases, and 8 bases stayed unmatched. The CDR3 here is CSVPDRDSYGYTF. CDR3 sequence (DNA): TGCAGCGTTCCAGACAGGGACAGTTATGGCTACACCTTC. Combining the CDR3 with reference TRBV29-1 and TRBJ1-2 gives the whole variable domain SAVISQKPSRDICQRGTSLTIQCQVDSQVTMMFWYRQQPGQSLTLIATANQGSEATYESGFVIDKFPISRPNLTFSTLTVSNMSPEDSSIYLCSVPDRDSYGYTFGSGTRLTVV.

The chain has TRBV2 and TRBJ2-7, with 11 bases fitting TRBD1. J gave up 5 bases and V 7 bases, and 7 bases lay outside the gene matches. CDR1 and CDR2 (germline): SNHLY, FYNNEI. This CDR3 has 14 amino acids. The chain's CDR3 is CASTRDRGADEQYF. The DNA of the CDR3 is TGTGCCAGCACCCGGGACAGGGGGGCGGACGAGCAGTACTTC.

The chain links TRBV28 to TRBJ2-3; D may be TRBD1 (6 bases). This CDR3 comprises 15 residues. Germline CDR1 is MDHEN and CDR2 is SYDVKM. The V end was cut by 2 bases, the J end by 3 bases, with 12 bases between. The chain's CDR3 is CASSLKGVGTDTQYF. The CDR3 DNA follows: TGTGCCAGCAGTTTAAAGGGGGTGGGGACAGATACGCAGTATTTT.

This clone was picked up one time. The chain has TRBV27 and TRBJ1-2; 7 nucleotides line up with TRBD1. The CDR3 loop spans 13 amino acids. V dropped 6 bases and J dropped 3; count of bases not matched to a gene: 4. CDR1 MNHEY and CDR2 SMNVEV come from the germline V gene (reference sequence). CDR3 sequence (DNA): TGTGCCAGCAGCGACCAGGGGGACTATGGCTACACCTTC. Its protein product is CASSDQGDYGYTF.

CDR3 bases: TGCAGCGCAACCATATTAGCCTCGGAGACCCAGTACTTC. It encodes CSATILASETQYF. The chain joins TRBV29-1 to TRBJ2-5; D is ambiguous. The CDR3 loop spans 13 amino acids. Germline values: CDR1 SQVTM, CDR2 ANQGSEA. Trimming took 7 bases from V and 5 from J, leaving 17 bases between them.

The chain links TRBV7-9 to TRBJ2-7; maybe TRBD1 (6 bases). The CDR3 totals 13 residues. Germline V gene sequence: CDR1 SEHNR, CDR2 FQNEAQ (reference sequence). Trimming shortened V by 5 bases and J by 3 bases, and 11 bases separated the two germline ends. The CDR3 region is CASSLRDIYEQYF. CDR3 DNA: TGTGCCAGCAGCCTCCGGGACATCTACGAGCAGTACTTC.

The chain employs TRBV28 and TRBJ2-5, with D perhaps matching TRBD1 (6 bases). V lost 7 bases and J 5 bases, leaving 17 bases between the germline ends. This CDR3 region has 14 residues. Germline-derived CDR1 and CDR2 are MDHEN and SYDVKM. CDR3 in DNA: TGTGCCAGCATCTCCACAGGGAATATGGAGACCCAGTACTTC. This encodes CASISTGNMETQYF.

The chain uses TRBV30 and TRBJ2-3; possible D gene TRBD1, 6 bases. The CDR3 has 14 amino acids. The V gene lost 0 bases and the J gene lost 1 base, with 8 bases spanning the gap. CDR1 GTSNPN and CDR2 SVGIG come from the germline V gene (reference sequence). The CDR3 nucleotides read TGTGCCTGGAGTGTGGACAGTCGCACAGATACGCAGTATTTT. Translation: CAWSVDSRTDTQYF.

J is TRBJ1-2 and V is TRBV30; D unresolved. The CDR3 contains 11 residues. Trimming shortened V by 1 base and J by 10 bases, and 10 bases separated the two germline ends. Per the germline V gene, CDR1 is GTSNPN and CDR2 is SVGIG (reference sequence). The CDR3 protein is CAWSAGLDYTF. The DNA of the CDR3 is TGTGCCTGGAGTGCAGGTCTGGACTACACCTTC.

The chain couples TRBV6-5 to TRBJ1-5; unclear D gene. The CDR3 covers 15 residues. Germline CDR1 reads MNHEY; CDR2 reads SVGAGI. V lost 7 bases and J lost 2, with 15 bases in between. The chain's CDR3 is CASKPGGSGNQPQHF. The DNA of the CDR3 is TGTGCCAGCAAACCAGGAGGGAGTGGCAATCAGCCCCAGCATTTT.

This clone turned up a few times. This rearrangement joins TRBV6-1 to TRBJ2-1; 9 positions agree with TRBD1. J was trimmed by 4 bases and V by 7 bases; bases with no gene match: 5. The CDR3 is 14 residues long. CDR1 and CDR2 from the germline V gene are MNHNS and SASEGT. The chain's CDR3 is CASTGQGFYNEQFF. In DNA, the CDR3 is TGTGCCAGCACGGGACAGGGATTTTACAATGAGCAGTTCTTC.

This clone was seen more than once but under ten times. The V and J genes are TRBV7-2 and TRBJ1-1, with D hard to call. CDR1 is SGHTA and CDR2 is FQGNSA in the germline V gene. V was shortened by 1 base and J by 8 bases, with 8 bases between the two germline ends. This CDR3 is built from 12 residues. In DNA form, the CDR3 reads TGTGCCAGCAGCTTAGGGCGGCCAGAAGCTTTCTTT. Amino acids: CASSLGRPEAFF. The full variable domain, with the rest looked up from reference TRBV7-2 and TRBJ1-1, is GAGVSQSPSNKVTEKGKDVELRCDPISGHTALYWYRQSLGQGLEFLIYFQGNSAPDKSGLPSDRFSAERTGGSVSTLTIQRTQQEDSAVYLCASSLGRPEAFFGQGTRLTVV.

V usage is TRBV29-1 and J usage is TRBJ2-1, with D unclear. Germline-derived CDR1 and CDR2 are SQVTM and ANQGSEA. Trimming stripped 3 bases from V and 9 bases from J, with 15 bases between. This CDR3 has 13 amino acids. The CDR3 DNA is TGCAGCGTTGATGGAGTAATTGTGAGTGAGCAGTTCTTC. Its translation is CSVDGVIVSEQFF.

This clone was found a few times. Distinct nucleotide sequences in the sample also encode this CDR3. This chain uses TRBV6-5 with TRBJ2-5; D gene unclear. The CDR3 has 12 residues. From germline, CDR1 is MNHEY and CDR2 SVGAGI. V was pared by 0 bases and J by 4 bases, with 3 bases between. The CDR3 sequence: CASSYSRETQYF. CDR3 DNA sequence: TGTGCCAGCAGTTACTCGAGAGAGACCCAGTACTTC.

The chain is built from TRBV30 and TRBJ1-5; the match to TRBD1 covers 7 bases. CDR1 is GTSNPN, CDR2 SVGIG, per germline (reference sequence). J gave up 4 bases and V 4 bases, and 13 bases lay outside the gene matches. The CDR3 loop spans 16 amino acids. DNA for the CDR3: TGTGCCTGGACTTTGGGGTGGCAGGGGGTAAATCAGCCCCAGCATTTT. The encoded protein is CAWTLGWQGVNQPQHF.

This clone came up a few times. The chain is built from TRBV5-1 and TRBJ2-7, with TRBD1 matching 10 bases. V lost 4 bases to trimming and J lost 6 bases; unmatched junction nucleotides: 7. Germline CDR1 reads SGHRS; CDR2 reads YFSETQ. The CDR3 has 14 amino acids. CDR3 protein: CASSGGTGASEQYF. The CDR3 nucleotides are TGCGCCAGCAGCGGAGGGACAGGGGCTTCCGAGCAGTACTTC.

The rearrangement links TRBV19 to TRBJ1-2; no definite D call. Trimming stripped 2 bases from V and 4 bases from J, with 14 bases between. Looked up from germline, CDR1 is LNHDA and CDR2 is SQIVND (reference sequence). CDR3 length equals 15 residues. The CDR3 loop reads CASSILAGSPYGYTF. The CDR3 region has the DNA TGTGCCAGTAGTATACTGGCAGGCTCTCCCTATGGCTACACCTTC.

The CDR3: CASSLVSGRVTEAFF. The CDR3 nucleotides read TGTGCCAGCAGCTTAGTATCAGGGAGGGTCACTGAAGCTTTCTTT. This sequence joins TRBV7-2 and TRBJ1-1, with TRBD1 as a possible D gene (5 bases). CDR3 size: 15 residues. Germline V CDR1 and CDR2: SGHTA, FQGNSA. Trimming removed 1 base at V and 4 bases at J, with 13 bases between.

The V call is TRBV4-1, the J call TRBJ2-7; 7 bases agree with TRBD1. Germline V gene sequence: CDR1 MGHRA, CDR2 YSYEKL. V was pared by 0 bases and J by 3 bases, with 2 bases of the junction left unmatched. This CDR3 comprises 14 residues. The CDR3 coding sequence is TGCGCCAGCAGCCAAGATTACAGGGGCTACGAGCAGTACTTC. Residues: CASSQDYRGYEQYF.